The 20 T cell receptor beta chains below were found in one sample sequenced in a study of beta chain features in type 1 diabetes. Since all of the isolated RNA was reverse transcribed, expressed TCRB transcripts were what got sequenced. Libraries were prepared by immunoSEQ multiplex PCR; TCRdb keeps only in-frame clonotypes and omits some of them. Among about 900,000 clones listed, about 17% were seen once. Sequenced input: naive CD4+ T cells from blood. Source of these receptors: a young woman in good health.

J is TRBJ2-2 and V is TRBV4-2; a possible D gene is TRBD1 (6 bases). There are 14 residues in the CDR3. Per germline, CDR1 LGHNA and CDR2 YNFKEQ. The V and J ends lost 0 bases and 11 bases respectively, with 13 bases between them. The CDR3, as DNA: TGTGCCAGCAGCCAAGATTTGTACAGGGAAGAGCTGTTTTTT. Its protein is CASSQDLYREELFF.

On this clone itself: The same CDR3 can be traced to other DNA sequences in this sample. The rearrangement links TRBV7-2 to TRBJ1-1; TRBD1 is a possible D gene (5 bases). CDR3 size: 18 residues. Germline V lookup: CDR1 SGHTA, CDR2 FQGNSA. Deletions cut 1 base from V and 5 bases from J, with 23 bases between. The CDR3: CASSLEEGANRSGTEAFF. CDR3 sequence (DNA): TGTGCCAGCAGCTTAGAGGAAGGGGCCAATCGGAGTGGAACTGAAGCTTTCTTT. Based on the CDR3 plus reference TRBV7-2 and TRBJ1-1, the full variable domain is GAGVSQSPSNKVTEKGKDVELRCDPISGHTALYWYRQSLGQGLEFLIYFQGNSAPDKSGLPSDRFSAERTGGSVSTLTIQRTQQEDSAVYLCASSLEEGANRSGTEAFFGQGTRLTVV.

The rearrangement links TRBV2 to TRBJ2-7; D ambiguous. The CDR3 contains 13 residues. Germline V gene sequence: CDR1 SNHLY, CDR2 FYNNEI. Trimming left V 6 bases short and J 1 base short, with 10 bases between. In DNA form, the CDR3 reads TGTGCCAGCAGGGACGGAAGTTCCTACGAGCAGTACTTC. As protein: CASRDGSSYEQYF.

The chain recombines TRBV4-3 with TRBJ1-5; D unresolved. This CDR3 has 15 amino acids. The V end was cut by 1 base, the J end by 4 bases, with 11 bases between. Looked up from germline, CDR1 is LGHNA and CDR2 is YSLEER. The CDR3 bases are TGCGCCAGCAGCCAAGTGTTCAGTTCAAATCAGCCCCAGCATTTT. As protein: CASSQVFSSNQPQHF.

The V gene is TRBV10-3, the J gene TRBJ1-3; TRBD1 matches 9 bases. V trimming: 10 bases; J trimming: 3 bases; junction bases outside the gene matches: 4. Per germline, CDR1 ENHRY and CDR2 SYGVKD. The CDR3 is 13 residues long. The CDR3 loop is CATGQGIGNTIYF. The CDR3, as DNA: TGTGCCACCGGACAGGGGATTGGAAACACCATATATTTT.

This clone was seen a few times. The chain has TRBV19 and TRBJ1-5; D remains unclear. The CDR3 loop spans 13 amino acids. V lost 7 bases and J lost 10, with 17 bases in between. Germline CDR1 and CDR2: LNHDA and SQIVND (reference sequence). This chain's CDR3 is CASTNSLRIPQHF. Written as DNA, the CDR3 is TGTGCCAGTACCAACAGCCTTCGAATTCCCCAGCATTTT.

The chain recombines TRBV7-6 with TRBJ2-1, with D perhaps TRBD2 (6 bases). The CDR3 is 19 residues long. CDR1 and CDR2 from the germline V gene are SGHVS and FNYEAQ. Trimming left V 7 bases short and J 0 bases short, with 25 bases between. The CDR3 coding sequence is TGTGCCAGCACCTTGTCTAGCGTTCGACTCCTAAGCTCCTACAATGAGCAGTTCTTC. Translation: CASTLSSVRLLSSYNEQFF.

In its sample, this clone was seen a few times. The chain's CDR3 is CASSPRGRELFYGYTF. The CDR3 DNA reads TGCGCCAGCAGCCCCAGGGGCCGAGAACTATTCTATGGCTACACCTTC. The genes are TRBV4-3 and TRBJ1-2, with a weak D call TRBD1 (6 bases). The CDR3 totals 16 residues. V shed 4 bases and J shed 4 bases, with 19 bases lying between them. Germline loops: CDR1 LGHNA, CDR2 YSLEER.

This clone was seen a handful of times. The DNA for the CDR3 is TGCAGCGTGTTGGGGGGGCTTGGAGAGACCCAGTACTTC. Its protein is CSVLGGLGETQYF. The chain has TRBV29-1 and TRBJ2-5; a possible D gene is TRBD2 (7 bases). V lost 6 bases, J lost 4 bases, and 15 bases lay in between. The CDR3 runs 13 residues. The germline gives CDR1 SQVTM, CDR2 ANQGSEA.

There are many counts of this clone. The chain links TRBV23-1 to TRBJ1-3; D call uncertain. TRBV23-1 falls under the ORF class, with uncertain function. The V gene lost 0 bases and the J gene lost 5 bases, with 5 bases spanning the gap. The CDR3 totals 13 residues. The CDR3 loop is CASSQSERNTIYF. The CDR3, as DNA: TGCGCCAGCAGTCAATCAGAGCGAAACACCATATATTTT.

The chain combines TRBV28 with TRBJ1-2; D is unresolved. Trimming stripped 7 bases from V and 3 bases from J, with 18 bases between. CDR1 MDHEN and CDR2 SYDVKM come from the germline V gene. The CDR3 has 15 residues. Here the CDR3 reads CASTTKPRADYGYTF. CDR3 bases: TGTGCCAGCACCACAAAACCGCGGGCCGACTATGGCTACACCTTC.

This chain connects TRBV6-5 to TRBJ2-7, with 8 positions matching TRBD2. The CDR3 loop spans 13 amino acids. V shed 8 bases, J shed 0 bases, and the junction held 3 bases outside the gene matches. Per the germline V gene, CDR1 is MNHEY and CDR2 is SVGAGI. CDR3 amino acids: CASFSGTSYEQYF. The CDR3 nucleotides are TGTGCCAGCTTTAGCGGGACCTCCTACGAGCAGTACTTC.

This clone was seen only a few times. V and J are TRBV15 and TRBJ1-5, with a weak D call TRBD1 (5 bases). V lost 0 bases, J lost 7 bases, and 10 bases lay in between. Germline CDR1 reads LNHNV; CDR2 reads YYDKDF (reference sequence). There are 14 residues in the CDR3. CDR3 loop: CATSRDQGEQPQHF. DNA of the CDR3: TGTGCCACCAGCAGAGATCAGGGAGAACAGCCCCAGCATTTT. Drawing the rest from reference TRBV15 and TRBJ1-5, the complete variable domain is DAMVIQNPRYQVTQFGKPVTLSCSQTLNHNVMYWYQQKSSQAPKLLFHYYDKDFNNEADTPDNFQSRRPNTSFCFLDIRSPGLGDTAMYLCATSRDQGEQPQHFGDGTRLSIL.

This clone was detected once. J is TRBJ2-7 and V is TRBV18, with no clear D. The CDR3 has 16 amino acids. V lost 2 bases and J 2 bases, leaving 16 bases between the germline ends. The germline CDR1 and CDR2 sequences are KGHSH and LQKENI. Written as DNA, the CDR3 is TGTGCCAGCTCACCAGCCAGGACCATAGGTACCTACGAGCAGTACTTC. Protein: CASSPARTIGTYEQYF.

This rearrangement joins TRBV7-2 to TRBJ2-5; possibly TRBD1 for D (6 bases). Germline values: CDR1 SGHTA, CDR2 FQGNSA. The CDR3 is 14 amino acids. Trimming left V 5 bases short and J 3 bases short, with 13 bases between. Here the CDR3 DNA reads TGTGCCAGCAGCGGCGCCGGGACAAAAGAGACCCAGTACTTC. Its protein is CASSGAGTKETQYF. The entire variable domain, with the rest obtained from reference TRBV7-2 and TRBJ2-5, is as follows: GAGVSQSPSNKVTEKGKDVELRCDPISGHTALYWYRQSLGQGLEFLIYFQGNSAPDKSGLPSDRFSAERTGGSVSTLTIQRTQQEDSAVYLCASSGAGTKETQYFGPGTRLLVL.

V is TRBV19 and J is TRBJ2-7; no firm D call. Germline V gene data show CDR1 as LNHDA and CDR2 as SQIVND (reference sequence). The V and J ends lost 4 bases and 2 bases respectively, with 15 bases between them. The CDR3 consists of 15 residues. CDR3 nucleotide sequence: TGTGCCAGTAGTAGTGGCGGAGCAGAGACCTACGAGCAGTACTTC. Its translation is CASSSGGAETYEQYF. Together with reference TRBV19 and TRBJ2-7, the CDR3 gives the full variable domain: DGGITQSPKYLFRKEGQNVTLSCEQNLNHDAMYWYRQDPGQGLRLIYYSQIVNDFQKGDIAEGYSVSREKKESFPLTVTSAQKNPTAFYLCASSSGGAETYEQYFGPGTRLTVT.

This clone was seen a few times. The chain carries TRBV7-2 and TRBJ2-3; D is undetermined. This CDR3 is built from 13 residues. V lost 0 bases and J 8 bases, leaving 9 bases between the germline ends. Germline-derived CDR1 and CDR2 are SGHTA and FQGNSA. The CDR3 sequence is CASSLANVGTQYF. The CDR3 DNA sequence: TGTGCCAGCAGCTTAGCAAATGTGGGTACGCAGTATTTT.

This sequence joins TRBV12-5 and TRBJ2-3; the match to TRBD2 covers 9 bases. The CDR3 runs 15 residues. Germline CDR1 and CDR2: LGHNT and FRNRAP. V lost 7 bases and J lost 3; bases outside the gene matches: 8. The CDR3 DNA sequence: TGTGCTAGTGCCCCGGGACTAGCTCCGACAGATACGCAGTATTTT. Its protein is CASAPGLAPTDTQYF.

The rearrangement uses TRBV6-6 and TRBJ1-1, with D unresolved. CDR1 MNHNY and CDR2 SVGAGI come from the germline V gene (reference sequence). V was trimmed by 4 bases and J by 7 bases, leaving 19 bases between them. The CDR3 runs 15 residues. The CDR3, as DNA: TGTGCCAGCAGTTCCACCGCAGGTCCTGAAATTGAAGCTTTCTTT. Amino acids: CASSSTAGPEIEAFF.

About this clone: The same CDR3 is also encoded by other DNA sequences in this sample. The chain carries TRBV5-1 and TRBJ2-5; weak D call: TRBD2 (6 bases). Germline values: CDR1 SGHRS, CDR2 YFSETQ. Trimming stripped 0 bases from V and 5 bases from J, with 11 bases between. CDR3 length equals 14 residues. The DNA for the CDR3 is TGCGCCAGCAGCTTGGTGGGGGGAGAGGAGACCCAGTACTTC. It translates to CASSLVGGEETQYF.